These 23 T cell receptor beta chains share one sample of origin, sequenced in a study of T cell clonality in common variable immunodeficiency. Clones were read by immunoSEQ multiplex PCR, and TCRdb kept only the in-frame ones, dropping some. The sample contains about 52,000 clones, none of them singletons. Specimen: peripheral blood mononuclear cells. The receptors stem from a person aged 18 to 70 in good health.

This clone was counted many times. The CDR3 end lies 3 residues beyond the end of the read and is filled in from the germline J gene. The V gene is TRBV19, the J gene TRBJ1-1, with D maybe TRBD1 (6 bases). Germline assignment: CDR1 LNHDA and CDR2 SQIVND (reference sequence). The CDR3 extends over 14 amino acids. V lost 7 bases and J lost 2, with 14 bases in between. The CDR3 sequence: CASNRRGGNTEAFF. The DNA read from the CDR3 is TGTGCCAGTAACCGCAGGGGCGGCAACACTGAA.

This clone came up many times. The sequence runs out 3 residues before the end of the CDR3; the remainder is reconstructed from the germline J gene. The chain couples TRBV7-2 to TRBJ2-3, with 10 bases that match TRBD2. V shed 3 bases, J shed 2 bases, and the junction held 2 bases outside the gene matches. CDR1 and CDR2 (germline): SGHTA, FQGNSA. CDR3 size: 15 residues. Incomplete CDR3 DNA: TGTGCCAGCAGCTTTAGCGGGGGGAACACAGATACG. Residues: CASSFSGGNTDT. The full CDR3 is CASSFSGGNTDTQYF. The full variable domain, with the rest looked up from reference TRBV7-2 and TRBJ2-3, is GAGVSQSPSNKVTEKGKDVELRCDPISGHTALYWYRQSLGQGLEFLIYFQGNSAPDKSGLPSDRFSAERTGGSVSTLTIQRTQQEDSAVYLCASSFSGGNTDTQYFGPGTRLTVL.

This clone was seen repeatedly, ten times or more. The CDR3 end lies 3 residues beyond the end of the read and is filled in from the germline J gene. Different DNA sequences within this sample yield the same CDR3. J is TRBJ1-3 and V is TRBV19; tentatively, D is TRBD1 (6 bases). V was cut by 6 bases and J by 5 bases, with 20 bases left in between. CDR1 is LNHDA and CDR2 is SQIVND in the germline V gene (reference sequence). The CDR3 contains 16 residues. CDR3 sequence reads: CASSSFQAGDRNTIYF. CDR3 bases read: TGTGCCAGTAGCTCGTTTCAGGCAGGGGACCGAAACACC.

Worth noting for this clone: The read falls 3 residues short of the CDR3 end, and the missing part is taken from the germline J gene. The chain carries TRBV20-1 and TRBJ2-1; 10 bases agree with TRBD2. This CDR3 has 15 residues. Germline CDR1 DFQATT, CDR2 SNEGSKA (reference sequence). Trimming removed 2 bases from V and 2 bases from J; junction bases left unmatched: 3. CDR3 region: CSARPAGGAYNEQFF. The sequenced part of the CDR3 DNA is TGCAGTGCTAGACCAGCGGGAGGGGCCTACAATGAG.

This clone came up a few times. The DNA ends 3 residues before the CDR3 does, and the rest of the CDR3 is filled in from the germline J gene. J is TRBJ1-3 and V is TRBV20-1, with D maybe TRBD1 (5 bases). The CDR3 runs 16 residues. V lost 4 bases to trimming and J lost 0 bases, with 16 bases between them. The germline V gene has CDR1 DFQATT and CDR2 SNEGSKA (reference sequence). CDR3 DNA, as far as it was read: TGCAGTGCTAAATTCCAACAGGCCGTCTCTGGAAACACC. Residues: CSAKFQQAVSGNT. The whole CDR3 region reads CSAKFQQAVSGNTIYF.

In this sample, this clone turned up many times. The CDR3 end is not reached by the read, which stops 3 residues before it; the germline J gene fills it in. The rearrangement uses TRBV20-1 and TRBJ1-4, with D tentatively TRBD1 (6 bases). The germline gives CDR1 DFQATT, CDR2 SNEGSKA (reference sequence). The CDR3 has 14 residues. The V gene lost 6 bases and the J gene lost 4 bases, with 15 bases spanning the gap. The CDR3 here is CSAFRDTSNEKLFF. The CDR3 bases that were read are TGCAGTGCGTTCCGGGACACAAGTAATGAAAAA.

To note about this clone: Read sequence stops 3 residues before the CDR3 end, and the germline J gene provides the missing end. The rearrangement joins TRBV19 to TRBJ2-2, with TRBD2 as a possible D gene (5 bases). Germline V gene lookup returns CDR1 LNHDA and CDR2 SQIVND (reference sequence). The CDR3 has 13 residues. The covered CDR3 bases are TGTGCCAGTACCCTACGGACTGAAGAAAAG. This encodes CASTLRTEEK. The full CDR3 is CASTLRTEEKLFF. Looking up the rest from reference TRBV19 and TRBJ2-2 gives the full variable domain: DGGITQSPKYLFRKEGQNVTLSCEQNLNHDAMYWYRQDPGQGLRLIYYSQIVNDFQKGDIAEGYSVSREKKESFPLTVTSAQKNPTAFYLCASTLRTEEKLFFGEGSRLTVL.

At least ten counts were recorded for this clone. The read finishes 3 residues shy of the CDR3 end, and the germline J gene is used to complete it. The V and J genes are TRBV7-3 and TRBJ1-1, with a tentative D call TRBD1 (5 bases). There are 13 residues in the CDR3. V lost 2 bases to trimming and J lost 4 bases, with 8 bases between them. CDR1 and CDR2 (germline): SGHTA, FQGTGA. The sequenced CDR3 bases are TGTGCCAGCAGCTTACAGGGAACCACTGAA. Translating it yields CASSLQGTTE. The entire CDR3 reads CASSLQGTTEAFF.

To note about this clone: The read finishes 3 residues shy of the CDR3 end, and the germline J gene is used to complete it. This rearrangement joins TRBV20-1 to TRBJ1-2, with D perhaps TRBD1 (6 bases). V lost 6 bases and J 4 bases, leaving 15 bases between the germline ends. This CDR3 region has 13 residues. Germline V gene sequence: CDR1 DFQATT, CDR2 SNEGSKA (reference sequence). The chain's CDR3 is CSAPMTGTYGYTF. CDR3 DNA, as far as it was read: TGCAGTGCCCCGATGACAGGAACCTATGGC.

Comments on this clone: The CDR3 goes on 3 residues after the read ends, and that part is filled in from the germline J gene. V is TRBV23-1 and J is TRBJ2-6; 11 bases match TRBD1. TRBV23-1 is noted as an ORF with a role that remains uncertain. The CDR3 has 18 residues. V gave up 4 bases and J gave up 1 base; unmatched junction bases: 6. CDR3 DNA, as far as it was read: TGCGCCAGCAGTCCAAGGACAGGGGGCTGGTCTGGGGCCAACGTC. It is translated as CASSPRTGGWSGANV. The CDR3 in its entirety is CASSPRTGGWSGANVLTF.

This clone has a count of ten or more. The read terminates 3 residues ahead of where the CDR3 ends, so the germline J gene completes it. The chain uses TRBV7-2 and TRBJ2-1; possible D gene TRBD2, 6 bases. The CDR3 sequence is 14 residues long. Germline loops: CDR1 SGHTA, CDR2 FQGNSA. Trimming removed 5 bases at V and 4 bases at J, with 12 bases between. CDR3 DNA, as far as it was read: TGTGCCAGCAGCGCCCTGGGGGGATACAATGAG. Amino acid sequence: CASSALGGYNE. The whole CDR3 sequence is CASSALGGYNEQFF.

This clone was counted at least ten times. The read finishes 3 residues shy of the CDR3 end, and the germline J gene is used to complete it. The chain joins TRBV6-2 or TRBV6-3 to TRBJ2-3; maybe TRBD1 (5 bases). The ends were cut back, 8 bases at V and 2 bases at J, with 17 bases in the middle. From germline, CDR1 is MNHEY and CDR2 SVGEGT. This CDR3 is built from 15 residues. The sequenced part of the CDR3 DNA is TGTGCCAGCGGACCGTGGGGCTCTGTCACAGATACG. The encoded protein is CASGPWGSVTDT. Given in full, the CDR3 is CASGPWGSVTDTQYF.

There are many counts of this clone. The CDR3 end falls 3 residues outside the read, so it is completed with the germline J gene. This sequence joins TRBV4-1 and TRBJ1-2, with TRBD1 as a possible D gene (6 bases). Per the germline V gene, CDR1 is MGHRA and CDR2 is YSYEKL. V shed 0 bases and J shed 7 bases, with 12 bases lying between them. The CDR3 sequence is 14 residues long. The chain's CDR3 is CASSQDTGSSGYTF. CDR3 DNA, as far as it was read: TGCGCCAGCAGCCAAGATACAGGGTCTTCTGGC.

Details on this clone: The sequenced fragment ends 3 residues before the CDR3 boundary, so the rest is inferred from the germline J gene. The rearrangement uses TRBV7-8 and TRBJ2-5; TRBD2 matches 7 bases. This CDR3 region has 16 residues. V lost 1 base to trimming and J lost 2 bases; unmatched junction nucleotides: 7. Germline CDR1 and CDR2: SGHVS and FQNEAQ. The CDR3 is CASSLVVAGIQETQYF. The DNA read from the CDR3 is TGTGCCAGCAGCTTAGTGGTAGCGGGTATTCAAGAGACC.

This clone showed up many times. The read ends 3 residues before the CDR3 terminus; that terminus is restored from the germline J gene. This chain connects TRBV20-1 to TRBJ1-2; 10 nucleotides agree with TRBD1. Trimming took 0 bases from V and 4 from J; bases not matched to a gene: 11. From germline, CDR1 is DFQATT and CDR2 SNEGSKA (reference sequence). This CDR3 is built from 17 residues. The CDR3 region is CSARDRDRGPPFYGYTF. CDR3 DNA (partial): TGCAGTGCTAGAGACCGCGACAGGGGGCCACCTTTCTATGGC.

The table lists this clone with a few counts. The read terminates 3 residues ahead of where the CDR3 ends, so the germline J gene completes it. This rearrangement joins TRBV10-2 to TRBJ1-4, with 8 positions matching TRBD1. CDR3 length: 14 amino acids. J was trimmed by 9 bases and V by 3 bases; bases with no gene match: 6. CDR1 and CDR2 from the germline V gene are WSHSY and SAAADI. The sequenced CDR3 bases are TGCGCCAGCAGTGAAATGACAGGGGCTCAAAAA. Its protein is CASSEMTGAQK. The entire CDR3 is CASSEMTGAQKLFF.

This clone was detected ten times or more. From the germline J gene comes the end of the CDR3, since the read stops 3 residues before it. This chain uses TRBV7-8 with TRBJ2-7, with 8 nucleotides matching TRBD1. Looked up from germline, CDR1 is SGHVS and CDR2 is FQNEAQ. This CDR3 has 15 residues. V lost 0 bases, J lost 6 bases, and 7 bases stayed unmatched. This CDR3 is CASSLAGQGAVEQYF. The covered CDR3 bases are TGTGCCAGCAGCTTAGCGGGGCAGGGGGCCGTCGAG.

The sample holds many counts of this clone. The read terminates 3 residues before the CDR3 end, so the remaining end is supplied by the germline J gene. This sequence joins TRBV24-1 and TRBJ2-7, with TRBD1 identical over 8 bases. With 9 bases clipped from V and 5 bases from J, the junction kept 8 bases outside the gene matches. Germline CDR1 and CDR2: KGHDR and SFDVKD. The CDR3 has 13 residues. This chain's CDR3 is CATPPDRADEQYF. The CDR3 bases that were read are TGTGCCACCCCTCCGGACAGGGCCGACGAG.

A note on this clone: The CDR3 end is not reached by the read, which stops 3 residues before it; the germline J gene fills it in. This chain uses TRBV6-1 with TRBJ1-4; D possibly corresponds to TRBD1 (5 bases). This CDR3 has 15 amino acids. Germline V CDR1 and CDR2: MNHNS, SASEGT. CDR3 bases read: TGTGCCAGCAGTGAGGGGCACACCTATAATTCACCA. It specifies CASSEGHTYNSP. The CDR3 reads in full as CASSEGHTYNSPLFF.

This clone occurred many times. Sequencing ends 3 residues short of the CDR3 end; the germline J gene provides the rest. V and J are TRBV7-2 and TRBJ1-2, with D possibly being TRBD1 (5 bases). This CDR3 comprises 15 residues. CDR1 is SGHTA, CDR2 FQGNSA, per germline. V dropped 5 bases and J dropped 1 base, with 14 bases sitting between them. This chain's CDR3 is CASSLTVTLNYGYTF. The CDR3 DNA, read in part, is TGTGCCAGCAGCCTGACAGTAACCCTTAACTATGGC.

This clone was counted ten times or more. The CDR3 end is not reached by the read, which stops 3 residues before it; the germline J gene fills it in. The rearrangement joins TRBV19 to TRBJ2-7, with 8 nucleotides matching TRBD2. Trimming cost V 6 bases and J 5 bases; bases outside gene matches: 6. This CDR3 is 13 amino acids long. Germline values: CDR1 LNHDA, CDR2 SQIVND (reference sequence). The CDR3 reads CASSLSGTHEQYF. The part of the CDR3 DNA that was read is TGTGCCAGTAGCCTTAGCGGGACACACGAG.

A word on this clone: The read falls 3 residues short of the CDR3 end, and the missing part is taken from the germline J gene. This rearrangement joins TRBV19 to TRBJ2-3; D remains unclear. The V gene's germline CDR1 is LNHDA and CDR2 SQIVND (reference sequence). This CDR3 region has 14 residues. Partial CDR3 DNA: TGTGCCAGTAACGTCCACAGCTACAATCAGCCG. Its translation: CASNVHSYNQP. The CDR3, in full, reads CASNVHSYNQPQYF.

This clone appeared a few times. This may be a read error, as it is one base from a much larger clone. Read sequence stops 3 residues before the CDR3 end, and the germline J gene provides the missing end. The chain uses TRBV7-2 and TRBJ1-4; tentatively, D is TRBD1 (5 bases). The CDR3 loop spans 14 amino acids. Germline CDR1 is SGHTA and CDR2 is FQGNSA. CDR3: CASSLLAGSSPLFF. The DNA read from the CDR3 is TGTGCCAGCAGCTTATTAGCAGGGAGTTCACCA.